This TCR beta chain came from a study of blood T cell repertoires in COVID-19. Profiled with immunoSEQ multiplex PCR; TCRdb holds only in-frame clones, not every one. The repertoire consists of about 68,000 clones, with nearly 90% occurring once and the leading ten covering roughly 3.1%. The germline gives CDR1 SGHAT, CDR2 FQNNGV. CDR3 size: 18 residues. V lost 5 bases, J lost 1 base, and 6 bases stayed unmatched. This clone has a handful of counts. The sequenced sample consisted of peripheral blood. The V call is TRBV11-2, the J call TRBJ2-1; TRBD2 matches 15 bases. This receptor was identified in a woman between 45 and 65 years old with COVID-19, enrolled during active disease. In DNA form, the CDR3 reads TGTGCCAGCAGCCCAGGGACTAGCGGGAGGACTTCCTACAATGAGCAGTTCTTC. This gives the protein CASSPGTSGRTSYNEQFF.